This TCR beta chain was identified in a study of cytotoxic CD8 clonotypes in ibrutinib-treated CLL. As for the study in general: Patient counts were roughly 10 relapsed/refractory, about 15 treatment-naive and about 17 IGHV unmutated.

Depth targeted 1 in 200,000 to 1 in 1 million T cells, averaging 10x coverage per clonotype. Measured with immunoSEQ multiplex PCR; TCRdb has only the in-frame clones, and not every one. The profile shows 200,000 to 250,000 clones, roughly 73% of them singletons. Findings of the study overall: Patients had baseline clonality above age-matched healthy donors, and this clonality moved with circulating CD8+ T-cell counts.

Worth noting for this clone: Its specificity is unknown.

Germline V CDR1 and CDR2: SEHNR, FQNEAQ (reference sequence). CDR3 size: 14 residues. V lost 3 bases to trimming and J lost 2 bases, with 10 bases between them. The input for sequencing was PBMCs, taken after 12 months of ibrutinib treatment. This clonotype was obtained from a human donor with chronic lymphocytic leukemia. The chain joins TRBV7-9 to TRBJ1-2; D gene uncertain. CDR3 amino acids: CASSLDPQNYGYTF. DNA of the CDR3: TGTGCCAGCAGCTTGGACCCTCAAAACTATGGCTACACCTTC. Based on the CDR3 plus reference TRBV7-9 and TRBJ1-2, the full variable domain is DTGVSQNPRHKITKRGQNVTFRCDPISEHNRLYWYRQTLGQGPEFLTYFQNEAQLEKSRLLSDRFSAERPKGSFSTLEIQRTEQGDSAMYLCASSLDPQNYGYTFGSGTRLTVV.